The rows below give T cell receptor beta chains drawn from one sample of a study of T cell responses to AZD1222 COVID-19 vaccine. Assay: immunoSEQ multiplex PCR; the TCRdb copy retains only in-frame clones and omits some. The table has 110,000 to 150,000 clones, around nine tenths seen once. Sequences were derived from peripheral blood, sampled on day 0 of AZD1222 vaccination. These receptor sequences come from an adult in good health. Both conserved end residues are part of each CDR3. D genes are given only for firm matches. Clone size is stated in some rows and not others, as once, few, many or a class when expanded.

16 TRBJ2-1 TRBV15 TRBD2 - TGTGCCACCAGCAGAGATCTAGCGGGAGTATCAAATGAGCAGTTCTTC CATSRDLAGVSNEQFF
15 TRBJ2-4 TRBV2 - - TGTGCCAGCAGGGGGAGCGGGTTAGCCAAAAACATTCAGTACTTC CASRGSGLAKNIQYF
14 TRBJ1-1 TRBV7-3 - - TGTGCCAGCAGCTTAATTGGGCAGTCCACTGAAGCTTTCTTT CASSLIGQSTEAFF
13 TRBJ1-1 TRBV18 - - TGTGCCAGCTCACCCCCCGGGAAGGCTGAAGCTTTCTTT CASSPPGKAEAFF
13 TRBJ2-3 TRBV3-1/TRBV3-2 - - TGTGCCAGCAGCCAAGATTTCCCAGATACGCAGTATTTT CASSQDFPDTQYF
14 TRBJ2-1 TRBV10-1 TRBD2 - TGCGCCAGCAGTGATAAGCGGGAGGGCGATGAGCAGTTCTTC CASSDKREGDEQFF
15 TRBJ1-4 TRBV7-9 - - TGTGCCAGCAGCTTTGTGGGGGCAACTAATGAAAAACTGTTTTTT CASSFVGATNEKLFF
15 TRBJ1-4 TRBV6-5 - once TGTGCCAGCAGTTACGCCAGGGGCGCCGGTGAAAAACTGTTTTTT CASSYARGAGEKLFF
14 TRBJ2-7 TRBV29-1 TRBD2 once TGCAGCGTTGTCCTAGCGGAGGGGACTTACGAGCAGTACTTC CSVVLAEGTYEQYF
14 TRBJ2-1 TRBV19 - - TGTGCCAGTAGTATAGCCCCAGGGTACAATGAGCAGTTCTTC CASSIAPGYNEQFF
11 TRBJ2-7 TRBV7-9 - - TGTGCCAGCAGCTTAGAACACGAGCAGTACTTC CASSLEHEQYF
13 TRBJ1-2 TRBV6-2/TRBV6-3 TRBD1 - TGTGCCAGCAGCCCTCGGGGACAGCATGGCTACACCTTC CASSPRGQHGYTF
12 TRBJ2-3 TRBV19 - - TGTGCCAGTAGTACCGAGTCCGATACGCAGTATTTT CASSTESDTQYF
15 TRBJ2-1 TRBV5-1 - - TGCGCCAGCGTCCCGGGGGCGGAAGCTTACAATGAGCAGTTCTTC CASVPGAEAYNEQFF
13 TRBJ1-5 TRBV10-1 - - TGCGCCAGCAGCGGGACGAGGAATCAGCCCCAGCATTTT CASSGTRNQPQHF
15 TRBJ2-7 TRBV7-3 - - TGTGCCAGCAGCCAATCCCCAGGGGAGATCTACGAGCAGTACTTC CASSQSPGEIYEQYF
14 TRBJ2-7 TRBV5-1 - once TGCGCCAGCAGCTTGGGACGCGGGCTGTACGAGCAGTACTTC CASSLGRGLYEQYF
14 TRBJ2-7 TRBV14 - - TGTGCCAGCAGTAGAGTTCGGGGCTCCTACGAGCAGTACTTC CASSRVRGSYEQYF
16 TRBJ1-4 TRBV18 TRBD1 - TGTGCCAGCTCACGAACAGGGGGAGCAACTAATGAAAAACTGTTTTTT CASSRTGGATNEKLFF
17 TRBJ2-5 TRBV10-2 - few TGCGCCAGCAGTCTGGGACCCAGGGGGGGTCTTCAAGAGACCCAGTACTTC CASSLGPRGGLQETQYF
16 TRBJ1-2 TRBV19 - - TGTGCCAGTAGTGACCATCAGGGCATGGGGAACTATGGCTACACCTTC CASSDHQGMGNYGYTF
14 TRBJ2-7 TRBV6-1 - - TGTGCCAGCAGTGAACCAAACCCCCCCTACGAGCAGTACTTC CASSEPNPPYEQYF
14 TRBJ2-7 TRBV27 TRBD1 - TGTGCCAGCAGTTCATTGGACAGGTTCAACGAGCAGTACTTC CASSSLDRFNEQYF
13 TRBJ1-1 TRBV10-1 - - TGCGCCAGCAGCAGGGAAAGAGTCACTGAAGCTTTCTTT CASSRERVTEAFF
13 TRBJ1-1 TRBV12-3/TRBV12-4 TRBD1 few TGTGCCAGCGCACAGGGGCAACACACTGAAGCTTTCTTT CASAQGQHTEAFF
15 TRBJ2-3 TRBV4-1 - once TGCGCCAGCAGCCAAGGCAGGGGGGTTACAGATACGCAGTATTTT CASSQGRGVTDTQYF
14 TRBJ1-3 TRBV6-5 - once TGTGCCAGCAGGGGGTACAGCTCTGGAAACACCATATATTTT CASRGYSSGNTIYF
11 TRBJ2-7 TRBV6-2/TRBV6-3 - once TGTGCCAGCAGTTACGGGGGCGAGCAGTACTTC CASSYGGEQYF
10 TRBJ2-5 TRBV6-5 - - TGTGCCAGTAGGGAAGAGACCCAGTACTTC CASREETQYF
15 TRBJ1-2 TRBV5-1 TRBD1 - TGCGCCAGCAGCGTGCAGGGGGCGGCTAACTATGGCTACACCTTC CASSVQGAANYGYTF
14 TRBJ2-7 TRBV12-5 - - TGTGCTAGTGGTTTGGCCCCCGGGGCCTACGAGCAGTACTTC CASGLAPGAYEQYF
17 TRBJ1-6 TRBV7-2 TRBD1 - TGTGCCAGCAGCTTACGGGGACAGGAAGAATCAACCTCACCCCTCCACTTT CASSLRGQEESTSPLHF
15 TRBJ1-1 TRBV5-1 - few TGCGCCAGCAGCTTGGATTGGGCTGGGAGCACTGAAGCTTTCTTT CASSLDWAGSTEAFF
15 TRBJ2-2 TRBV7-6 TRBD2 - TGTGCCAGCAGCCCCGGGACTAGCGGCCTCCGGGAGCTGTTTTTT CASSPGTSGLRELFF
16 TRBJ1-1 TRBV5-4 - - TGTGCCAGCAGCTTGGGTGGGGGGCTTGTGAACACTGAAGCTTTCTTT CASSLGGGLVNTEAFF
16 TRBJ1-2 TRBV6-5 TRBD1 - TGTGCCAGCAGTTACTCACTGGGACAGGGGAACTATGGCTACACCTTC CASSYSLGQGNYGYTF
14 TRBJ2-7 TRBV28 TRBD1 few TGTGCCAGCAGTCCGGGACAGCACCTCTACGAGCAGTACTTC CASSPGQHLYEQYF
15 TRBJ2-1 TRBV27 TRBD1 - TGTGCCAGCAGTCCACGGGACAGACCCTACAATGAGCAGTTCTTC CASSPRDRPYNEQFF
15 TRBJ2-3 TRBV5-6 - once TGTGCCAGCAGCTTCAGGGATAAATTCACAGATACGCAGTATTTT CASSFRDKFTDTQYF
15 TRBJ2-7 TRBV7-2 TRBD1 once TGTGCCAGCAGCTTATCGGGACAGGGCGTCTACGAGCAGTACTTC CASSLSGQGVYEQYF
15 TRBJ2-1 TRBV5-1 - - TGCGCCAGCAGCTTGGCTAGCGACTCCTACAATGAGCAGTTCTTC CASSLASDSYNEQFF
12 TRBJ2-5 TRBV29-1 - - TGCAGCGTTGGTGAAGGGCTAGAGACCCAGTACTTC CSVGEGLETQYF